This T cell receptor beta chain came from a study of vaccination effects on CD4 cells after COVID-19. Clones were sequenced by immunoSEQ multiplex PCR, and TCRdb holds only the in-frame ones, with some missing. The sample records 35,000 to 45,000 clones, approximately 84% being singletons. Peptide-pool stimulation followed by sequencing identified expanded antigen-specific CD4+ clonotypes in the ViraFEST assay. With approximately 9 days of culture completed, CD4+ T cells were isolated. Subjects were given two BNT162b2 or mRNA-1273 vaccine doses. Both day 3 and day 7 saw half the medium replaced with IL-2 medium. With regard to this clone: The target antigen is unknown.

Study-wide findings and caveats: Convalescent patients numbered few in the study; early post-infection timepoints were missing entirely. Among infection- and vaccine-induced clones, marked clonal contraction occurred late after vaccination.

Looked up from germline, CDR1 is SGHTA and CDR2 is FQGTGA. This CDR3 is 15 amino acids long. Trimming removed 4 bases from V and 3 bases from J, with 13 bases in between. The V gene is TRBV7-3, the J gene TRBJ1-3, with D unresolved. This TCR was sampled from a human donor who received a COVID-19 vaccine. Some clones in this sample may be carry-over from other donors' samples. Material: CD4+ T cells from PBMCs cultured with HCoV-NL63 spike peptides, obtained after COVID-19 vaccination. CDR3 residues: CASSSGPTNGNTIYF. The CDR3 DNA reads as TGTGCCAGCAGCTCCGGACCCACTAATGGAAACACCATATATTTT.